The 8 T cell receptor beta chains below all came from one sample that was sequenced in a study of blood T cell repertoires in COVID-19. Profiled with immunoSEQ multiplex PCR; TCRdb holds only in-frame clones, not every one. The profile shows hundreds of thousands of clones, roughly four fifths of them singletons. The specimen was PBMCs or T cells enriched from blood (not recorded which). The receptors here all came from a man aged 40-49 years who had been exposed to COVID-19.

The chain uses TRBV24-1 and TRBJ2-1, with TRBD2 as a possible D gene (5 bases). The V end was cut by 10 bases, the J end by 7 bases, with 13 bases between. The germline CDR1 and CDR2 sequences are KGHDR and SFDVKD. The CDR3 sequence is 12 residues long. The CDR3 DNA reads as TGTGCCACGGGAAACGAGGGAAATGAGCAGTTCTTC. Residues: CATGNEGNEQFF.

This chain links TRBV15 with TRBJ1-2, with D unresolved. V was pared by 0 bases and J by 9 bases, with 11 bases between. The CDR3 is 13 amino acids. CDR1 and CDR2 from the germline V gene are LNHNV and YYDKDF (reference sequence). This chain's CDR3 is CATSRDEMGRYTF. The CDR3 DNA follows: TGTGCCACCAGCAGAGATGAGATGGGCCGCTACACCTTC. The whole variable domain, remainder taken from reference TRBV15 and TRBJ1-2, is DAMVIQNPRYQVTQFGKPVTLSCSQTLNHNVMYWYQQKSSQAPKLLFHYYDKDFNNEADTPDNFQSRRPNTSFCFLDIRSPGLGDTAMYLCATSRDEMGRYTFGSGTRLTVV.

This rearrangement joins TRBV4-1 to TRBJ2-3, with D perhaps matching TRBD1 (5 bases). Trimming shortened V by 1 base and J by 3 bases, and 11 bases separated the two germline ends. This CDR3 comprises 15 residues. Germline CDR1 MGHRA, CDR2 YSYEKL. The CDR3 protein is CASSQVGSGTDTQYF. CDR3 bases: TGCGCCAGCAGCCAAGTTGGCTCAGGGACAGATACGCAGTATTTT.

The chain links TRBV9 to TRBJ2-1; 14 nucleotides line up with TRBD2. V dropped 0 bases and J dropped 7; count of bases not matched to a gene: 3. CDR1 is SGDLS, CDR2 YYNGEE, per germline. This CDR3 is built from 16 residues. The CDR3 sequence is CASSVVGTSGRNEQFF. CDR3 sequence (DNA): TGTGCCAGCAGCGTAGTGGGGACTAGCGGGAGAAATGAGCAGTTCTTC.

This clone was detected only a few times. V usage is TRBV11-2 and J usage is TRBJ1-4; a possible D gene is TRBD1 (5 bases). Germline V gene data show CDR1 as SGHAT and CDR2 as FQNNGV. V gave up 6 bases and J gave up 7 bases, with 18 bases separating them. The CDR3 runs to 15 residues. The CDR3 loop reads CASRKLGGYGEKLFF. The CDR3 nucleotides read TGTGCCAGCAGAAAGCTGGGGGGGTATGGTGAAAAACTGTTTTTT.

The chain is built from TRBV11-3 and TRBJ1-3, with 9 bases identical to TRBD1. The CDR3 is 16 residues long. The junction had 8 bases not matched to a gene; V was cut back by 5 bases and J by 3 bases. Per the germline V gene, CDR1 is SGHNT and CDR2 is YENEEA. The CDR3 is CASSLPGTGLGNTIYF. In nucleotides, the CDR3 is TGTGCCAGCAGCCTCCCCGGGACAGGGCTTGGAAACACCATATATTTT.

J is TRBJ1-4 and V is TRBV19; 9 nucleotides line up with TRBD1. Trimming cost V 7 bases and J 0 bases; bases outside gene matches: 6. The germline V gene has CDR1 LNHDA and CDR2 SQIVND (reference sequence). The CDR3 spans 16 residues. CDR3 sequence (DNA): TGTGCCAGTACCGAGCGACAGGGGGCAACTAATGAAAAACTGTTTTTT. It translates to CASTERQGATNEKLFF.

The chain couples TRBV18 to TRBJ2-2, with a weak D call TRBD1 (5 bases). Trimming took off 1 base at V and 4 bases at J, with 13 bases between the two ends. CDR1 is KGHSH and CDR2 is LQKENI in the germline V gene. The CDR3 sequence is 16 residues long. CDR3 nucleotides: TGTGCCAGCTCACCACAGGGGTTGTATGCCACCGGGGAGCTGTTTTTT. It specifies CASSPQGLYATGELFF.